This TCR beta chain was identified during a study of cytomegalovirus exposure and HLA in healthy donors. Whole-study results and caveats: Some 150 TCR beta chains were listed as cytomegalovirus-associated.

Clones were sequenced by immunoSEQ multiplex PCR, and TCRdb holds only the in-frame ones, with some missing. The sample has about 160,000 clones, roughly nine tenths seen once. Separation from the 666-subject first cohort characterized the roughly 110-subject validation cohort, to which the donors belonged. CDR1 MNHNS and CDR2 SASEGT come from the germline V gene. The CDR3 length is 16 residues. V dropped 4 bases and J dropped 1 base, with 16 bases sitting between them. As to this clone: Its antigen is unknown.

The V gene is TRBV6-1, the J gene TRBJ1-1, with a weak D call TRBD1 (6 bases). The TCR comes from a woman in her 30s in good health and CMV-seronegative. Input material: PBMCs. The CDR3 DNA is TGTGCCAGCAGTGCCCCCAGCAGGGGTCGGAACACTGAAGCTTTCTTT. Amino acid sequence: CASSAPSRGRNTEAFF.